Below are 18 T cell receptor beta chains sequenced from a single sample in a study of shared clonotypes between healthy human individuals. Sequenced by immunoSEQ multiplex PCR; TCRdb stores in-frame clones only, minus some. The table shows some 1,100,000 clones, with about four fifths occurring only once. Input material: memory CD4+ T cells from PBMCs. The subset here: CD45RA-negative fraction. The receptors originated from a man aged 18 to 29 in good health. Some clones in this sample may be carry-over from other donors' samples.

This chain uses TRBV5-5 with TRBJ2-5, with D possibly called TRBD1 or TRBD2 (5 bases each). Trimming left V 4 bases short and J 5 bases short, with 15 bases between. In germline, CDR1 is SGHKS, CDR2 YYEKEE (reference sequence). This CDR3 is 14 amino acids long. CDR3 loop: CASSRDQGGETQYF. The CDR3 DNA sequence: TGTGCCAGCAGCAGGGATCAGGGCGGGGAGACCCAGTACTTC.

The chain recombines TRBV18 with TRBJ2-2, with 10 bases matching TRBD2. This CDR3 has 15 amino acids. V lost 3 bases to trimming and J lost 6 bases; unmatched junction nucleotides: 4. From germline, CDR1 is KGHSH and CDR2 LQKENI. CDR3 nucleotide sequence: TGTGCCAGCTCACCCATGCTAGCGGGAGCCGGGGAGCTGTTTTTT. Its translation is CASSPMLAGAGELFF.

The V and J genes are TRBV11-2 and TRBJ1-2; 9 bases agree with TRBD1. The ends lost 2 bases at V and 6 bases at J; junction bases unmatched: 1. Germline values: CDR1 SGHAT, CDR2 FQNNGV. The CDR3 contains 13 residues. CDR3 coding DNA: TGTGCCAGCAGCTTAACAGGGGGCAATGGCTACACCTTC. Amino acids: CASSLTGGNGYTF.

CDR3 coding DNA: TGTGCCAGTAGTATAACCGGGACGAATTATGGCTACACCTTC. Translated, it gives CASSITGTNYGYTF. The rearrangement links TRBV19 to TRBJ1-2; possible D gene TRBD1, 5 bases. V was shortened by 2 bases and J by 5 bases, with 12 bases between the two germline ends. Germline V CDR1 and CDR2: LNHDA, SQIVND (reference sequence). The CDR3 is 14 residues long.

This clone was counted only a few times. The same CDR3 is also encoded by other DNA sequences in this sample. The chain carries TRBV19 and TRBJ2-2; 12 bases match TRBD1. CDR1 LNHDA and CDR2 SQIVND come from the germline V gene (reference sequence). J gave up 5 bases and V 5 bases, and 6 bases lay outside the gene matches. The length of the CDR3 is 16 residues. This CDR3 is CASSQGQGAGTGELFF. CDR3 bases: TGTGCCAGTAGTCAGGGACAGGGGGCGGGAACCGGGGAGCTGTTTTTT.

V and J are TRBV11-2 and TRBJ1-6; no clear D. Germline V gene lookup returns CDR1 SGHAT and CDR2 FQNNGV. The V and J ends lost 2 bases and 9 bases respectively, with 2 bases between them. The CDR3 spans 11 residues. CDR3 sequence (DNA): TGTGCCAGCAGCTTAAGTTCACCCCTCCACTTT. Protein sequence: CASSLSSPLHF.

V is TRBV7-9 and J is TRBJ2-1, with TRBD2 matching 7 bases. Per germline, CDR1 SEHNR and CDR2 FQNEAQ (reference sequence). With V trimmed by 3 bases and J by 12 bases, 17 bases remained unmatched. There are 16 residues in the CDR3. This CDR3 is CASSLLSGGWSSGQFF. The CDR3 DNA reads TGTGCCAGCAGCTTGCTGTCGGGAGGCTGGTCCAGCGGGCAGTTCTTC.

The V gene is TRBV7-9, the J gene TRBJ2-7; possible D gene TRBD2, 5 bases. The germline V gene encodes CDR1 SEHNR and CDR2 FQNEAQ (reference sequence). The CDR3 loop spans 14 amino acids. V was trimmed by 8 bases and J by 2 bases, leaving 16 bases between them. The chain's CDR3 is CASGRWRAPYEQYF. The CDR3, as DNA: TGTGCCAGCGGCCGGTGGCGGGCCCCCTACGAGCAGTACTTC.

The genes are TRBV28 and TRBJ2-3, with 7 bases matching TRBD2. The J segment lost 7 bases and the V segment lost 8 bases, leaving 6 bases of the junction unmatched. From germline, CDR1 is MDHEN and CDR2 SYDVKM. This CDR3 is built from 12 residues. CDR3 sequence reads: CASRGRENTQYF. The CDR3 DNA is TGTGCCAGCCGTGGGAGGGAAAATACGCAGTATTTT.

This rearrangement joins TRBV7-2 to TRBJ2-1; 8 nucleotides match TRBD1. V trimming: 1 base; J trimming: 7 bases; junction bases outside the gene matches: 9. The CDR3 extends over 16 amino acids. Germline values: CDR1 SGHTA, CDR2 FQGNSA. CDR3 sequence reads: CASSLEVTGVGNEQFF. The DNA for the CDR3 is TGTGCCAGCAGCTTAGAAGTGACAGGGGTCGGGAATGAGCAGTTCTTC.

The chain recombines TRBV5-4 with TRBJ1-3, with D perhaps matching TRBD1 (5 bases). The germline V gene has CDR1 SGHNT and CDR2 YYREEE (reference sequence). CDR3 size: 17 residues. V lost 0 bases and J 0 bases, leaving 13 bases between the germline ends. The CDR3 DNA sequence: TGTGCCAGCAGCTTGGGGGGACGGAGTTTCTCTGGAAACACCATATATTTT. This gives the protein CASSLGGRSFSGNTIYF.

Many counts were recorded for this clone. Within the sample, other DNA sequences also encode this same CDR3. The chain uses TRBV5-1 and TRBJ1-5; no clear D. The CDR3 spans 15 residues. Trimming pared 0 bases from V and 5 bases from J, leaving 12 bases between. CDR1 and CDR2 (germline): SGHRS, YFSETQ. For the CDR3, the DNA is TGCGCCAGCAGCTTGGGTCCTGAGACCCATCAGCCCCAGCATTTT. Its protein is CASSLGPETHQPQHF.

Remarks on this clone: The same CDR3 can be traced to other DNA sequences in this sample. The chain links TRBV9 to TRBJ2-3, with 9 positions matching TRBD2. The CDR3 sequence is 15 residues long. Germline assignment: CDR1 SGDLS and CDR2 YYNGEE. The V and J ends lost 2 bases and 6 bases, in that order; junction bases with no gene match: 7. The CDR3 DNA reads TGTGCCAGCAGCGTTTTAGCGGGAGTGGCGGATACGCAGTATTTT. Protein sequence: CASSVLAGVADTQYF.

The gene calls are TRBV7-8 and TRBJ2-1; a possible D gene is TRBD2 (6 bases). Looked up from germline, CDR1 is SGHVS and CDR2 is FQNEAQ. Deletions cut 5 bases from V and 10 bases from J, with 12 bases between. The CDR3 consists of 12 residues. CDR3 sequence: CASSHATSEQFF. CDR3 DNA: TGTGCCAGCAGCCACGCCACTAGCGAGCAGTTCTTC.

The chain links TRBV5-4 to TRBJ1-1, with a possible D match to TRBD1 (6 bases). With 1 base removed from V and 7 bases from J, the gap between germline ends came to 14 bases. From germline, CDR1 is SGHNT and CDR2 YYREEE (reference sequence). This CDR3 is built from 14 residues. The CDR3, as DNA: TGTGCCAGCAGCTTGTCCAGGGGAGGAAATGAAGCTTTCTTT. It is translated as CASSLSRGGNEAFF. Supplemented by reference TRBV5-4 and TRBJ1-1, the full variable domain reads ETGVTQSPTHLIKTRGQQVTLRCSSQSGHNTVSWYQQALGQGPQFIFQYYREEENGRGNFPPRFSGLQFPNYSSELNVNALELDDSALYLCASSLSRGGNEAFFGQGTRLTVV.

This clone was observed a few times. Other nucleotide sequences in the sample specify the same CDR3. The chain has TRBV10-3 and TRBJ2-1; TRBD2 aligns across 13 bases. Per germline, CDR1 ENHRY and CDR2 SYGVKD. CDR3 length: 15 residues. With V trimmed by 6 bases and J by 5 bases, 4 bases remained unmatched. This CDR3 is CAISVGTSGNNEQFF. CDR3 DNA: TGTGCCATCAGCGTCGGGACTAGCGGGAACAATGAGCAGTTCTTC.

This clone has a handful of counts. Other DNA sequences of this sample code for an identical CDR3. This rearrangement joins TRBV27 to TRBJ1-1; 7 nucleotides align to TRBD1. The CDR3 is 13 amino acids. V was pared by 6 bases and J by 5 bases, with 6 bases of the junction left unmatched. CDR1 is MNHEY, CDR2 SMNVEV, per germline (reference sequence). CDR3 sequence: CASSDRVGTEAFF. The CDR3, as DNA: TGTGCCAGCAGCGACAGGGTAGGAACTGAAGCTTTCTTT.

The V call is TRBV19, the J call TRBJ1-6, with TRBD1 as a possible D gene (6 bases). Germline V gene lookup returns CDR1 LNHDA and CDR2 SQIVND (reference sequence). The CDR3 runs 15 residues. V lost 3 bases and J 11 bases, leaving 17 bases between the germline ends. The CDR3 is CASSIGQPGEAPLHF. The CDR3, as DNA: TGTGCCAGTAGTATTGGACAGCCCGGGGAGGCACCCCTCCACTTT.